These T cell receptor beta chains were read from a single sample in a study of tumor-infiltrating lymphocytes in primary liver carcinoma. From the multiplex PCR reads, TCRdb called clonotypes with MiXCR, one entry per CDR3 protein. The sample shows about 130,000 distinct CDR3 sequences, approximately 64% of them seen only once. The specimen sequenced was liver tumor tissue from sampling region 3. These receptor sequences come from a woman aged 55-70 years with primary liver carcinoma and hepatitis B virus infection. Both conserved end residues are part of each CDR3. D genes are given only for firm matches. Size is stated for part of the rows, as once, few or many counts, or as a class when the clone is expanded.

CDR3aa,CDR3nt,d_gene,v_gene,j_gene,abundance
CASSFGAGVGPGELFF,TGCGCCAGCAGCTTTGGAGCGGGAGTCGGTCCCGGGGAGCTGTTTTTC,TRBD2,TRBV5-1,TRBJ2-2,.
CASSPRGEETQYF,TGTGCCAGCTCACCACGGGGGGAAGAGACCCAGTACTTC,.,TRBV18,TRBJ2-5,.
CASSPTGGRRDTQYF,TGTGCCAGCAGCCCCACAGGGGGCCGGAGAGATACGCAGTATTTT,TRBD1,TRBV28,TRBJ2-3,few
CVSSSGTGGFNYGYIF,TGTGTCAGCAGCTCCGGGACAGGGGGTTTTAACTATGGCTACATCTTC,TRBD1,TRBV5-6,TRBJ1-2,.
CSVPQSGAEETYYF,TGCAGCGTCCCCCAATCAGGGGCAGAAGAGACCTATTACTTC,.,TRBV29-1,TRBJ2-5,few
CGSSNTGPYTAYEQYF,TGTGGCAGCAGTAATACAGGGCCATACACAGCCTATGAGCAGTACTTC,.,TRBV6-5,TRBJ2-7,.
CASSFPGTAYGYTF,TGTGCCAGCAGCTTCCCCGGGACGGCATATGGCTACACCTTC,.,TRBV7-9,TRBJ1-2,few
CASGTSGSLGETQYF,TGCGCCAGCGGGACTAGCGGGAGTTTAGGAGAGACCCAGTACTTC,TRBD2,TRBV5-1,TRBJ2-5,many
CACSPRQNQPQHF,TGTGCCTGCAGCCCTAGACAGAATCAGCCCCAGCATTTT,.,TRBV11-3,TRBJ1-5,.
CASSEAPHQTSSYEQYF,TGTGCCAGCAGTGAAGCTCCACATCAGACCAGCTCCTACGAGCAGTACTTC,.,TRBV6-1,TRBJ2-7,many
CASSRGPHQPQHF,TGTGCCAGCAGCAGGGGTCCCCATCAGCCCCAGCACTTT,.,TRBV12-3/TRBV12-4,TRBJ1-5,.
CASSQDRGGVVTYEQYF,TGCGCCAGCAGCCAGGACCGCGGCGGAGTTGTGACCTACGAACAGTACTTC,.,TRBV4-1,TRBJ2-7,once
CVSSATSGGQYNEQFF,TGTGTCAGCAGCGCGACTAGCGGAGGTCAGTACAATGAGCAGTTCTTC,TRBD2,TRBV11-3,TRBJ2-1,.
CASSIWGSNTGELFF,TGTGCCAGTAGTATCTGGGGCTCGAACACCGGGGAGCTGTTTTTT,.,TRBV19,TRBJ2-2,.
CASSLGLAGARSPSF,TGTGCCAGCAGTTTAGGGCTAGCGGGAGCTCGTTCGCCGTCCTTC,TRBD2,TRBV28,TRBJ2-1,.
CASTYRTIGVDEQFF,TGTGCCAGCACCTACCGGACTATCGGGGTCGATGAGCAGTTCTTC,.,TRBV12-3/TRBV12-4,TRBJ2-1,many
CSAFMAGTSSYEQYF,TGCAGTGCTTTCATGGCCGGGACTAGCTCCTACGAGCAGTACTTC,TRBD2,TRBV20-1,TRBJ2-7,.
CASSREGSASRGEQFF,TGTGCCAGCAGCCGGGAGGGATCCGCCTCAAGGGGTGAGCAGTTCTTC,TRBD2,TRBV7-9,TRBJ2-1,.
CASSLANSGLADQYKYGQYF,TGTGCCAGCAGCTTAGCGAACTCGGGACTAGCGGACCAATACAAGTACGGGCAGTACTTC,TRBD2,TRBV11-2,TRBJ2-7,.
CASSLGQEPYEQYF,TGTGCCAGCAGCCTTGGACAGGAGCCCTACGAGCAGTACTTC,TRBD1,TRBV7-9,TRBJ2-7,few
CASSLRQGAFSLLHF,TGTGCCAGCAGCTTGAGACAAGGGGCTTTTTCACTCCTCCACTTT,.,TRBV11-2,TRBJ1-6,.
CAWSAQGELFF,TGTGCCTGGAGTGCTCAAGGGGAGCTGTTTTTT,.,TRBV30,TRBJ2-2,many
CANSPDRAGLGTYEQYF,TGTGCCAACAGCCCGGACCGAGCAGGATTAGGTACCTACGAGCAGTACTTC,.,TRBV11-3,TRBJ2-7,.
CASSLPCRLAEYNGQFF,TGTGCCAGCAGCTTGCCATGTCGACTAGCGGAGTACAATGGGCAGTTCTTC,TRBD2,TRBV11-2,TRBJ2-1,once
CASSYGGSDTEALF,TGTGCCAGCAGCTATGGGGGGTCGGACACTGAAGCTCTCTTT,.,TRBV11-3,TRBJ1-1,.
CSVRGQGSFGANALTF,TGCAGCGTCCGGGGACAGGGGAGCTTTGGGGCCAACGCCCTGACTTTC,TRBD1,TRBV29-1,TRBJ2-6,.
CASSLGQGAGQPRHF,TGTGCGAGCAGCTTAGGCCAGGGGGCAGGTCAGCCCCGGCATTTT,TRBD1,TRBV7-9,TRBJ1-5,once
CASSGDRGTSGKRRNEQFF,TGTGCCAGCAGTGGTGACCGTGGGACTAGCGGGAAGCGTCGGAATGAGCAGTTCTTC,TRBD2,TRBV12-3/TRBV12-4,TRBJ2-1,few
CAGSLVLAGNELFF,TGTGCCGGCAGCTTAGTCCTAGCTGGCAATGAGCTGTTCTTC,.,TRBV11-2,TRBJ2-1,.
CASSLVIPEGFYGYTF,TGTGCCAGCAGCCTCGTGATACCGGAAGGGTTCTATGGCTACACCTTC,.,TRBV11-2,TRBJ1-2,.
CGSLGRSNQAQHF,TGTGGCAGCCTGGGTCGTAGTAATCAGGCCCAGCATTTT,.,TRBV6-2/TRBV6-3,TRBJ1-5,.
CAYSLNPEGHGYTF,TGTGCCTACAGCTTAAACCCCGAGGGGCATGGCTACACCTTC,.,TRBV11-3,TRBJ1-2,once
CASSNEEGQLYGYTF,TGTGCCAGTAGCAATGAGGAAGGACAGCTCTATGGCTACACCTTC,.,TRBV5-4,TRBJ1-2,once
CSAAYQRDNEQFF,TGCAGCGCTGCATATCAACGGGACAATGAGCAGTTCTTC,.,TRBV29-1,TRBJ2-1,once
CASSSGRDGSTIYF,TGTGCCAGCAGCTCAGGCCGTGATGGAAGCACCATATATTTT,.,TRBV11-2,TRBJ1-3,once
CASRPRGGGKNIQYF,TGTGCCAGCAGGCCCCGTGGGGGCGGCAAAAACATTCAGTACTTC,.,TRBV28,TRBJ2-4,few
CASSFPSDWIGDSQYF,TGTGCCAGCAGCTTTCCATCCGACTGGATCGGAGATTCCCAGTACTTC,.,TRBV5-8,TRBJ2-5,.
CASNPMNTEALF,TGTGCCAGCAACCCCATGAACACTGAAGCTTTATTT,.,TRBV11-3,TRBJ1-1,.
CASSYSNQGIYEQYF,TGTGCCAGCAGTTATTCCAACCAGGGGATCTACGAGCAGTATTTC,.,TRBV12-3/TRBV12-4,TRBJ2-7,.
CASSQAAGFAGELFF,TGCGCCAGCAGCCAAGCCGCAGGGTTTGCCGGGGAGCTGTTTTTT,.,TRBV4-1,TRBJ2-2,.
CASRGEHLKYF,TGTGCCAGCAGAGGGGAGCACCTCAAGTACTTC,.,TRBV2,TRBJ2-5,.
CVSSPMARSYNVQFF,TGCGTCAGCAGCCCCATGGCTCGTTCCTACAATGTGCAGTTCTTC,.,TRBV4-1,TRBJ2-1,.
CASSGWRNSPLHF,TGTGCCAGCAGTGGTTGGCGGAATTCACCCCTCCACTTT,.,TRBV2,TRBJ1-6,.
CASNLVLRIGDSEKFF,TGTGCCAGCAACTTAGTTTTAAGGATCGGGGACTCTGAGAAGTTCTTC,.,TRBV11-2,TRBJ2-1,.
CASSLSGGGDGQPQHF,TGCGCCAGCAGCTTGTCGGGAGGGGGCGACGGTCAGCCCCAGCATTTT,TRBD1,TRBV5-1,TRBJ1-5,few
CASSLSSPQYNEQFF,TGTGCCAGCAGCCTAAGTTCCCCTCAGTACAATGAGCAGTTCTTC,.,TRBV4-2,TRBJ2-1,many
CASRDRNNGQFF,TGTGCCAGTAGGGACCGCAACAATGGGCAGTTCTTC,.,TRBV6-1,TRBJ2-1,.
CASSFLASGTDTQYF,TGTGCCAGCAGCTTTCTGGCTAGCGGGACGGATACGCAGTATTTT,TRBD2,TRBV5-4,TRBJ2-3,many
CANSYSHDLGETQYF,TGTGCCAATAGTTACTCTCATGACCTCGGGGAGACCCAGTACTTC,.,TRBV6-5,TRBJ2-5,few
CASRSRDRGDEKLFF,TGTGCCAGCAGATCCCGGGACAGGGGAGACGAAAAACTGTTTTTT,TRBD1,TRBV6-6,TRBJ1-4,.
CSAIHWGALNEQFF,TGCAGCGCAATCCATTGGGGGGCGCTTAATGAGCAGTTCTTC,.,TRBV29-1,TRBJ2-1,.